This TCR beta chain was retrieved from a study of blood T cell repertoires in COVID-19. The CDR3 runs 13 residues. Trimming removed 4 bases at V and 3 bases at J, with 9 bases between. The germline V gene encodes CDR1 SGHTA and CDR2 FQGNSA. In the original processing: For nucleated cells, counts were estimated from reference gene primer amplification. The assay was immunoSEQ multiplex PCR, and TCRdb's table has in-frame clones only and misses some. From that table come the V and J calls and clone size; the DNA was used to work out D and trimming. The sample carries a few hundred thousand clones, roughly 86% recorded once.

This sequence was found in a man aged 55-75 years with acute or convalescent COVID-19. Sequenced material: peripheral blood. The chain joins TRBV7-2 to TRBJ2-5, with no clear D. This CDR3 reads CASSSYLEETQYF. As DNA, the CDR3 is TGTGCCAGCAGCTCCTATCTGGAAGAGACCCAGTACTTC.